Following are 26 T cell receptor beta chains from one sample sequenced in a study of blood T cell repertoires in COVID-19. Profiled with immunoSEQ multiplex PCR; TCRdb holds only in-frame clones, not every one. This sample carries approximately 390,000 clones, roughly 88% of them seen once, and the ten largest clones take around 2.1%. The material sequenced was PBMCs or T cells enriched from blood (not recorded which). These TCRs come from a woman between 40 and 55 years old with acute COVID-19.

The chain employs TRBV6-1 and TRBJ1-1, with D tentatively TRBD1 (6 bases). This CDR3 contains 13 residues. Deletions cut 3 bases from V and 7 bases from J, with 12 bases between. Germline-derived CDR1 and CDR2 are MNHNS and SASEGT. CDR3 sequence: CASSDGGAIEAFF. Written as DNA, the CDR3 is TGTGCCAGCAGTGATGGGGGGGCGATTGAAGCTTTCTTT.

The chain uses TRBV10-3 and TRBJ1-4; D may be TRBD1 (5 bases). The ends were cut back, 6 bases at V and 3 bases at J, with 11 bases in the middle. The CDR3 covers 14 residues. Looked up from germline, CDR1 is ENHRY and CDR2 is SYGVKD. The CDR3 reads CAISQGAANEKLFF. The CDR3 nucleotides are TGTGCCATCAGCCAGGGTGCGGCTAATGAAAAACTGTTTTTT.

The V gene is TRBV6-6, the J gene TRBJ1-2; D is unclear. This CDR3 has 13 residues. CDR1 is MNHNY and CDR2 is SVGAGI in the germline V gene (reference sequence). Trimming shortened V by 4 bases and J by 8 bases, and 14 bases separated the two germline ends. The CDR3 loop reads CASSSGGLWGYTF. CDR3 nucleotide sequence: TGTGCCAGCAGTTCGGGAGGGCTCTGGGGCTACACCTTC.

CDR3 coding DNA: TGTGCCAGCAGCCGGGCGGGCGGCTACGAGCAGTACTTC. This translates into CASSRAGGYEQYF. The rearrangement uses TRBV14 and TRBJ2-7; D possibly corresponds to TRBD2 (5 bases). V lost 4 bases to trimming and J lost 3 bases, with 10 bases between them. This CDR3 region has 13 residues. Germline CDR1 reads SGHDN; CDR2 reads FVKESK. The full variable domain, completed using reference TRBV14 and TRBJ2-7, is EAGVTQFPSHSVIEKGQTVTLRCDPISGHDNLYWYRRVMGKEIKFLLHFVKESKQDESGMPNNRFLAERTGGTYSTLKVQPAELEDSGVYFCASSRAGGYEQYFGPGTRLTVT.

The V gene is TRBV19, the J gene TRBJ1-1, with D possibly being TRBD1 (5 bases). Trimming stripped 4 bases from V and 11 bases from J, with 11 bases between. CDR3 length equals 11 residues. CDR1 is LNHDA, CDR2 SQIVND, per germline (reference sequence). The CDR3 region has the DNA TGTGCCAGTAGTAGCCGGGACTGGGCTTTCTTT. Protein product: CASSSRDWAFF. Combining the CDR3 with reference TRBV19 and TRBJ1-1 gives the whole variable domain DGGITQSPKYLFRKEGQNVTLSCEQNLNHDAMYWYRQDPGQGLRLIYYSQIVNDFQKGDIAEGYSVSREKKESFPLTVTSAQKNPTAFYLCASSSRDWAFFGQGTRLTVV.

The chain joins TRBV10-1 to TRBJ1-5; a possible D gene is TRBD1 (5 bases). There are 15 residues in the CDR3. CDR1 is WNHNN, CDR2 SYGVQD, per germline (reference sequence). V was shortened by 6 bases and J by 6 bases, with 18 bases between the two germline ends. The CDR3 region is CASRSWGRVGQPQHF. CDR3 sequence (DNA): TGCGCCAGCAGATCATGGGGCAGGGTGGGTCAGCCCCAGCATTTT.

The chain carries TRBV5-5 and TRBJ1-2; 9 bases line up with TRBD1. This CDR3 spans 15 amino acids. The V segment lost 4 bases and the J segment 2 bases; nucleotides outside the gene matches: 6. The germline gives CDR1 SGHKS, CDR2 YYEKEE (reference sequence). CDR3 DNA sequence: TGTGCCAGCAGCATAGGACAGGGGTTCAACTATGGCTACACCTTC. Translation gives CASSIGQGFNYGYTF.

The gene calls are TRBV11-2 and TRBJ2-3; 8 bases are a match to TRBD2. Germline values: CDR1 SGHAT, CDR2 FQNNGV. The CDR3 is made up of 14 amino acids. The J segment lost 4 bases and the V segment lost 6 bases, leaving 6 bases of the junction unmatched. CDR3 amino acids: CASSPGLASDTQYF. As DNA, the CDR3 is TGTGCCAGCAGTCCAGGACTAGCCTCAGATACGCAGTATTTT.

The gene calls are TRBV29-1 and TRBJ1-4; a weak D match, TRBD1 (6 bases). The CDR3 extends over 15 amino acids. Germline V lookup: CDR1 SQVTM, CDR2 ANQGSEA. V dropped 6 bases and J dropped 0 bases, with 14 bases sitting between them. CDR3 coding DNA: TGCAGCGTGCCGGAGAAGGGGGCAACTAATGAAAAACTGTTTTTT. Protein product: CSVPEKGATNEKLFF.

For the CDR3, the DNA is TGTGCCAGCAGCCCCAAAGGGGGAGCGAACACCGGGGAGCTGTTTTTT. It yields the protein CASSPKGGANTGELFF. The chain employs TRBV9 and TRBJ2-2; TRBD1 might be the D (6 bases). Looked up from germline, CDR1 is SGDLS and CDR2 is YYNGEE. The CDR3 covers 16 residues. The ends were cut back, 4 bases at V and 0 bases at J, with 13 bases in the middle. The full variable domain, its missing parts supplied by reference TRBV9 and TRBJ2-2, is DSGVTQTPKHLITATGQRVTLRCSPRSGDLSVYWYQQSLDQGLQFLIQYYNGEERAKGNILERFSAQQFPDLHSELNLSSLELGDSALYFCASSPKGGANTGELFFGEGSRLTVL.

J is TRBJ2-7 and V is TRBV19; 9 bases agree with TRBD1. V shed 5 bases, J shed 6 bases, and the junction held 11 bases outside the gene matches. This CDR3 has 15 amino acids. Germline V gives CDR1 LNHDA, CDR2 SQIVND (reference sequence). DNA of the CDR3: TGTGCCAGTAGTCTTCACAGGGGGCGTTACTCCGAGCAGTACTTC. Its translation is CASSLHRGRYSEQYF.

The J gene is TRBJ1-1, the V gene TRBV19; 7 positions agree with TRBD1. CDR1 and CDR2 from the germline V gene are LNHDA and SQIVND (reference sequence). V dropped 5 bases and J dropped 6; count of bases not matched to a gene: 12. This CDR3 region has 15 residues. This CDR3 is CASSPLRTGLSEAFF. For the CDR3, the DNA is TGTGCCAGTAGTCCCCTCCGGACAGGATTGTCTGAAGCTTTCTTT.

This chain joins TRBV12-1 and TRBJ1-5; no DNA check was done on the table's D call, TRBD1. TRBV12-1 is listed as a pseudogene. This CDR3 spans 12 amino acids. The CDR3 loop reads CASSWGPQPQHF. The CDR3 DNA reads as TGTGCCAGCAGCTGGGGCCCTCAGCCCCAGCATTTT.

V usage is TRBV19 and J usage is TRBJ1-6; D gene ambiguous. V lost 3 bases and J lost 10, with 13 bases in between. The CDR3 consists of 14 residues. Germline V lookup: CDR1 LNHDA, CDR2 SQIVND (reference sequence). The CDR3 here is CASSMSGVQSPLHF. The CDR3, as DNA: TGTGCCAGTAGTATGTCCGGGGTGCAATCACCCCTCCACTTT.

The V call is TRBV9, the J call TRBJ2-6; TRBD2 agrees at 8 bases. This CDR3 comprises 18 residues. Germline V gene lookup returns CDR1 SGDLS and CDR2 YYNGEE. The ends lost 0 bases at V and 0 bases at J; junction bases unmatched: 5. The DNA for the CDR3 is TGTGCCAGCAGCGTAGGCAGTAGCGGGGTCTCTGGGGCCAACGTCCTGACTTTC. This gives the protein CASSVGSSGVSGANVLTF.

The CDR3 DNA reads as TGTGCCAGCTCACCAAAGTTGCAGACAGGGTTAGGTCAGCCCCAGCATTTT. Protein: CASSPKLQTGLGQPQHF. The rearrangement links TRBV18 to TRBJ1-5; TRBD1 matches at 7 bases. CDR3 length: 17 residues. Per germline, CDR1 KGHSH and CDR2 LQKENI. V gave up 2 bases and J gave up 6 bases; unmatched junction bases: 13.

This clone was recorded only once. The gene calls are TRBV29-1 and TRBJ1-5; tentative D call: TRBD1 (6 bases). Germline V gives CDR1 SQVTM, CDR2 ANQGSEA. The CDR3 is made up of 12 amino acids. With 4 bases removed from V and 6 bases from J, the gap between germline ends came to 10 bases. CDR3 in DNA: TGCAGCGTTGGCGGGGGCGGTCAGCCCCAGCATTTT. Amino acids: CSVGGGGQPQHF.

V is TRBV5-4 and J is TRBJ1-2; 9 bases match TRBD1. Germline lookup yields CDR1 SGHNT and CDR2 YYREEE (reference sequence). Trimming cost V 4 bases and J 2 bases; bases outside gene matches: 3. The CDR3 runs to 14 residues. The CDR3 loop reads CASSRDRDNYGYTF. The CDR3 DNA reads as TGTGCCAGCAGCCGGGACAGGGACAACTATGGCTACACCTTC.

Note on this clone: Additional DNA sequences in this sample encode the identical CDR3. The V gene is TRBV7-2, the J gene TRBJ1-2; weak D call: TRBD1 (6 bases). The germline CDR1 and CDR2 sequences are SGHTA and FQGNSA. The V gene lost 1 base and the J gene lost 4 bases, with 10 bases spanning the gap. The CDR3 consists of 14 residues. The CDR3 region has the DNA TGTGCCAGCAGCTTAGATCGGGGGGCCTATGGCTACACCTTC. Protein: CASSLDRGAYGYTF. The full variable domain, in which reference TRBV7-2 and TRBJ1-2 provide the parts outside the CDR3, is GAGVSQSPSNKVTEKGKDVELRCDPISGHTALYWYRQSLGQGLEFLIYFQGNSAPDKSGLPSDRFSAERTGGSVSTLTIQRTQQEDSAVYLCASSLDRGAYGYTFGSGTRLTVV.

The chain is built from TRBV5-4 and TRBJ2-5; the match to TRBD2 covers 9 bases. CDR1 and CDR2 (germline): SGHNT, YYREEE (reference sequence). The length of the CDR3 is 16 residues. The V gene end was trimmed by 3 bases and the J gene end by 5 bases; junction bases not matched to a gene: 11. This CDR3 is CASSSPLAGGRETQYF. In nucleotides, the CDR3 is TGTGCCAGCAGCTCCCCTCTGGCGGGGGGGCGGGAGACCCAGTACTTC.

V and J are TRBV7-9 and TRBJ2-2; D may be TRBD1 (6 bases). Trimming removed 1 base at V and 1 base at J, with 10 bases between. Germline CDR1 reads SEHNR; CDR2 reads FQNEAQ (reference sequence). The CDR3 spans 16 residues. CDR3 amino acids: CASSLVLGGNTGELFF. The CDR3 DNA sequence: TGTGCCAGCAGCTTAGTCTTAGGGGGGAACACCGGGGAGCTGTTTTTT.

Regarding this clone: The sample carries other DNA sequences with the same CDR3. The J gene is TRBJ2-3, the V gene TRBV5-1, with 7 positions matching TRBD1. The CDR3 covers 14 residues. From germline, CDR1 is SGHRS and CDR2 YFSETQ. J gave up 2 bases and V 2 bases, and 2 bases lay outside the gene matches. The CDR3 spells CASSFGQDTDTQYF. The CDR3 nucleotides are TGCGCCAGCAGCTTTGGACAGGACACAGATACGCAGTATTTT.

This clone was picked up many times. The V gene is TRBV14, the J gene TRBJ1-2; D unclear. The CDR3 runs to 13 residues. The V end was cut by 1 base, the J end by 4 bases, with 7 bases between. Per the germline V gene, CDR1 is SGHDN and CDR2 is FVKESK. The CDR3 DNA follows: TGTGCCAGCAGCCAAGCCGGGTCCTATGGCTACACCTTC. Residues: CASSQAGSYGYTF.

The genes are TRBV11-2 and TRBJ1-6; a possible D gene is TRBD1 (5 bases). CDR1 is SGHAT and CDR2 is FQNNGV in the germline V gene. V was trimmed by 5 bases and J by 10 bases, leaving 18 bases between them. The CDR3 length is 15 residues. The CDR3 here is CASSVRVQGNSPLHF. The CDR3 DNA is TGTGCCAGCAGCGTCAGGGTGCAGGGTAACTCACCCCTCCACTTT.

This clone is a singleton in its sample. This chain joins TRBV19 and TRBJ1-6; 11 nucleotides align to TRBD1. The CDR3 runs 16 residues. Trimming removed 7 bases from V and 9 bases from J; junction bases left unmatched: 11. Per germline, CDR1 LNHDA and CDR2 SQIVND (reference sequence). The CDR3 nucleotides read TGTGCCAGTAAATACGGGACAGGGGGTTCCGGTTCACCCCTCCACTTT. Amino acids: CASKYGTGGSGSPLHF.

This chain connects TRBV18 to TRBJ1-2; D gene unclear. V was clipped by 4 bases and J by 0 bases, with 12 bases between them. This CDR3 contains 15 residues. Germline lookup yields CDR1 KGHSH and CDR2 LQKENI. The CDR3, as DNA: TGTGCCAGCTCACGCGGGCCAACAACTAACTATGGCTACACCTTC. Amino acid sequence: CASSRGPTTNYGYTF.